The present T cell receptor (beta chain) was sequenced within a study of T cells in Graves' hyperthyroidism and ophthalmopathy. What was amplified from RNA transcripts were TCR beta CDR3 regions. Carried out on the TCR CDR3, a first-round RT-PCR used the HTBI primer set. TCRdb reanalysed the multiplex PCR reads using MiXCR and keeps one entry per CDR3 protein. The table lists approximately 610,000 distinct CDR3 sequences, roughly 15% of them singletons, with 3.5% to 4.5% in the top ten. This clonotype came up many times. Its antigen is not identified. Together with thyroid ultrasound, orbital computed tomography, serum thyroxine and TRAb, clinical symptoms were used for diagnoses. This sample holds PBMCs from 10 ml fresh peripheral blood. Study-wide points: Clonotypes that were expanded in thyroid above 0.001 mostly appeared in blood too. Stable hyperthyroidism was separated from ophthalmopathy by a model based on 13 V-J features.

The sequence was collected from a woman aged 40 to 50 with Graves' ophthalmopathy. What was sequenced was blood.

The CDR3 coding sequence is TGCAGTGCTAGAGTTCTAGCTAATAAAGCCTACGAGCAGTACTTC. It is translated as CSARVLANKAYEQYF. The chain joins TRBV20-1 to TRBJ2-7, with a weak D call TRBD2 (5 bases). Per the germline V gene, CDR1 is DFQATT and CDR2 is SNEGSKA (reference sequence). The CDR3 length is 15 residues. Deletions cut 1 base from V and 2 bases from J, with 15 bases between.